The TCR beta chain under discussion was sequenced for a study of blood T cells in healthy people across ages. Study-wide findings and caveats: While age rose, TCR beta diversity per million T cells dropped in a roughly linear way.

The germline gives CDR1 DFQATT, CDR2 SNEGSKA (reference sequence). V was clipped by 1 base and J by 8 bases, with 17 bases between them. The length of the CDR3 is 15 residues. There are a few counts of this clonotype. The target antigen is unknown. Then a second PCR, running roughly 7 to 11 cycles, was carried out with a sample-barcoded 5' primer and a J-beta primer mix. TCRdb re-analysed the 5' RACE reads in MiXCR, keeping a single row per CDR3 protein. The sample has more than 750,000 distinct CDR3 sequences, just under 30% seen once. The sample was also linked to a second study, of T cells of mothers and their children. That work contributes: Reads obtained per mother exceeded 10 million TCR beta CDR3 reads, with roughly 3.3 million obtained per child.

Material: blood. The sequence was collected from a woman aged 40 to 55 in good health. The V call is TRBV20-1, the J call TRBJ1-4, with D perhaps TRBD1 (5 bases). The CDR3 bases are TGCAGTGCTAGAGGACCGGACGGGGCGGTCGAAAAACTGTTTTTT. This encodes CSARGPDGAVEKLFF.